The sequence of this TCR beta chain was determined in a study of early T cells in non-severe SARS-CoV-2 infection. Background on the study: Bulk RNA from unsorted whole blood was sequenced; chains were unpaired. Regarding the study as a whole: Clonotype matching in VDJdb favored anti-spike CD8 responses and did not capture private and CD4 specificities.

As regards this clonotype: The antigen is not known.

Unique molecular identifier tags were affixed to discrete cDNA molecules. TCRdb reanalysed the 5' RACE reads using MiXCR and keeps one entry per CDR3 protein. The table includes 80,000 to 100,000 distinct CDR3 sequences, approximately 14% detected once. With V trimmed by 5 bases and J by 0 bases, 8 bases remained unmatched. Germline V gene lookup returns CDR1 SGHTA and CDR2 FQGNSA. The CDR3 spans 16 residues. The chain has TRBV7-2 and TRBJ2-7; TRBD1 matches 9 bases. The sequence was obtained from an adult who was a healthcare worker with PCR-confirmed SARS-CoV-2 infection or an uninfected control (not recorded which). The sequenced material came from whole blood. The CDR3 protein is CASSPRTGVISYEQYF. DNA for the CDR3: TGTGCCAGCAGCCCTAGGACAGGGGTCATCTCCTACGAGCAGTACTTC.